The rows below give T cell receptor beta chains drawn from one sample of a study of shared T cell receptors in the human thymus. Method: immunoSEQ multiplex PCR; TCRdb's copy keeps in-frame clones and lacks some. Among roughly 700,000 clones listed, more than 75% were seen once. These data were also filed under a second study, of human thymus T cells.

The sequenced material came from thymocytes. The receptors were sampled from a boy under three years old with a congenital heart defect. Each CDR3 is given with its conserved first and last residue. D genes are given only for firm matches. The size entry is marked missing in some rows and otherwise reads once, few, many or a size class.

V gene,D gene,clone size,J gene,CDR3 DNA,CDR3 protein
TRBV7-2,TRBD2,.,TRBJ2-7,TGTGCCAGCAGCATCCGGACTAGCGGGCGATCCTACGAGCAGTACTTC,CASSIRTSGRSYEQYF
TRBV5-4,.,.,TRBJ2-7,TGTGCCAGCAGCTTGCGAGCGCCCGAACCCTCCTACGAGCAGTACTTC,CASSLRAPEPSYEQYF
TRBV28,.,.,TRBJ1-5,TGTGCCAGCAGTTTGAGGTTAAGGTGTTGTCAGCCCCAGCATTTT,CASSLRLRCCQPQHF
TRBV4-1,.,.,TRBJ2-1,TGCGCCAGCAGCCCCAGCACGGCGACTTCCTACAATGAGCAGTTCTTC,CASSPSTATSYNEQFF
TRBV27,.,.,TRBJ2-1,TGTGCCAGCAGTGCCCGTAGAACCTACAATGAGCAGTTCTTC,CASSARRTYNEQFF
TRBV6-5,.,.,TRBJ2-7,TGTGCCAGCAGTCAGAGGACTTTATCCTACGAGCAGTACTTC,CASSQRTLSYEQYF
TRBV25-1,TRBD1,.,TRBJ1-4,TGTGCCAGCAGTGAATATAAAAGGGGGCCTGAAAAACTGTTTTTT,CASSEYKRGPEKLFF
TRBV19,.,.,TRBJ1-1,TGTGCCAGTAGCGAGACAGGTTTGGGAAAAGCTTTCTTT,CASSETGLGKAFF
TRBV15,TRBD2,.,TRBJ2-1,TGTGCCACCAGCGGCTACGTGGGACTAGATTCTTACAATGAGCAGTTCTTC,CATSGYVGLDSYNEQFF
TRBV14,.,.,TRBJ2-7,TGTGCCAGCAGCCAAGCGTCCAGCGGCCCAGAGCCCAGCTACGAGCAGTACTTC,CASSQASSGPEPSYEQYF
TRBV27,.,.,TRBJ2-3,TGTGCCAGCAGTCCTCGGGACATATTAGGAGGAGTGGCAGATACGCAGTATTTT,CASSPRDILGGVADTQYF
TRBV19,TRBD1,.,TRBJ1-4,TGTGCCAGTAGTATTGGTAGGGACCAGACAGGGAGGTTTGAAAAACTGTTTTTT,CASSIGRDQTGRFEKLFF
TRBV12-5,.,once,TRBJ2-7,TGTGCTAGTGGTTTACGTCCGGGGTTAGAGACGGAGACTAGAACCTACGAGCAGTACTTC,CASGLRPGLETETRTYEQYF
TRBV15,TRBD2,.,TRBJ2-4,TGTGCCACCAGCAGAGAGCCTAGCGGGAGAGGGGGAGCCAAAAACATTCAGTACTTC,CATSREPSGRGGAKNIQYF
TRBV28,TRBD2,.,TRBJ2-7,TGTGCCAGCAGTCCGCCCACTAGCGGGAGTGCCTACGAGCAGTACTTC,CASSPPTSGSAYEQYF
TRBV5-1,TRBD2,few,TRBJ2-7,TGCGCCAGCAGGCAGGGGACTAGCGGGAGAGAGACCCTATACGAGCAGTACTTC,CASRQGTSGRETLYEQYF
TRBV4-3,TRBD1,.,TRBJ2-5,TGCGCCAGCAGCCAACAAAGGGGGCCAGGGCAAGAGACCCAGTACTTC,CASSQQRGPGQETQYF
TRBV6-5,TRBD2,.,TRBJ2-7,TGTGCCAGCAGACGCGGACTAGTCTCCTACGAGCAGTACTTC,CASRRGLVSYEQYF
TRBV2,TRBD2,.,TRBJ2-1,TGTGCCAGCAGCAAGACTAGCGGAGCCCCCATCCGGTTCTTC,CASSKTSGAPIRFF
TRBV25-1,.,.,TRBJ2-1,TGTGCCAGCAGTGACGACAGGGAGCAGTTCTTC,CASSDDREQFF
TRBV5-5,.,.,TRBJ2-2,TGTGCCAGCAGCACGACAGTGAACACCGGGGAGCTGTTTTTT,CASSTTVNTGELFF
TRBV7-9,.,.,TRBJ1-1,TGTGCCAGCAGCTTAGGGGGCCCCCGGACTGAAGCTTTCTTT,CASSLGGPRTEAFF
TRBV29-1,.,once,TRBJ1-5,TGCAGCGTTGAAGCGCGGGGACGCAATCAGCCCCAGCATTTT,CSVEARGRNQPQHF
TRBV14,.,.,TRBJ2-7,TGTGCCAGCAGCCAAAGAGGCCAGAGCTACGAGCAGTACTTC,CASSQRGQSYEQYF
TRBV4-1,TRBD2,once,TRBJ2-1,TGCGCCAGCAGCCAAGACTGGGGACTAGCGGCGCATGAGCAGTTCTTC,CASSQDWGLAAHEQFF
TRBV29-1,TRBD1,.,TRBJ1-1,TGCAGCGTCGGAGACAGGGCCTCTGCGAACACTGAAGCTTTCTTT,CSVGDRASANTEAFF
TRBV10-3,.,.,TRBJ2-7,TGTGCCATCAGTGAGTTTTGGGGGTCTCTACCTCTAGCGTACTACGAGCAGTACTTC,CAISEFWGSLPLAYYEQYF
TRBV6-4,TRBD2,.,TRBJ2-7,TGTGCCAGCAGTCCCGGGACTAGCGGGTCAGGGCAGTACTTC,CASSPGTSGSGQYF
TRBV30,.,.,TRBJ2-7,TGTGCCTGGAGTGACTACTACGAGCAGTACTTC,CAWSDYYEQYF
TRBV10-2,TRBD2,.,TRBJ2-4,TGCGCCAGCAGTGAACTAGCGGGAGGGGGACCGGGGAACATTCAGTACTTC,CASSELAGGGPGNIQYF
TRBV18,TRBD2,.,TRBJ2-7,TGTGCCAGCTTAGACCCTTTCCTAGCGGGACTAACCTACGAGCAGTACTTC,CASLDPFLAGLTYEQYF
TRBV7-9,TRBD2,.,TRBJ2-7,TGTGCCAGCAGCCATTTTGGGACTAGCGGAGCCTACGAGCAGTACTTC,CASSHFGTSGAYEQYF
TRBV30,TRBD2,.,TRBJ2-5,TGTGCCTGGAGTAAGCGGGGGGCGCGGGAGGCCCTCGCGTGGGCCCAAGAGACCCAGTACTTC,CAWSKRGAREALAWAQETQYF
TRBV6-6,.,.,TRBJ2-7,TGTGCCAGCAGTCCAGGGTCGAACAACGAGCAGTACTTC,CASSPGSNNEQYF
TRBV28,TRBD2,.,TRBJ2-3,TGTGCCAGCAGCCCCCCCGGCGGGAGTTCGGATACGCAGTATTTT,CASSPPGGSSDTQYF
TRBV4-1,TRBD1,once,TRBJ1-3,TGCGCCAGCAGCCCACTCCCGCGAGAGAAGGGACAGGGACACTCTGGAAACACCATATATTTT,CASSPLPREKGQGHSGNTIYF
TRBV19,.,.,TRBJ2-5,TGTGCCAGTAGTATAGTGTCGGACAGCCAAGAGACCCAGTACTTC,CASSIVSDSQETQYF
TRBV4-1,TRBD2,.,TRBJ2-1,TGCGCCAGCAGCCAAGACCTAGCGGGAGCCCAGGGTGAGCAGTTCTTC,CASSQDLAGAQGEQFF
TRBV5-5,.,.,TRBJ1-5,TGTGCCAGCAGCCTGACCGACGGGGGTAGGCCTCAGCCCCAGCATTTT,CASSLTDGGRPQPQHF
TRBV28,TRBD2,.,TRBJ2-3,TGTGTCTCTAGCGGGGAGAGCACAGATACGCAGTATTTT,CVSSGESTDTQYF
TRBV5-1,.,few,TRBJ1-2,TGCGCCAGCAGCCCAAAGATCACCTCTCAGGAGGTGAACTATGGCTACACCTTC,CASSPKITSQEVNYGYTF
TRBV12-5,.,.,TRBJ1-1,TGTGCTAGTGGTGCCCGGGGAGGGCCTGAAGCTTTCTTT,CASGARGGPEAFF
TRBV6-5,.,.,TRBJ1-4,TGTGCCAGCAGTTACTTTGCAGGCCCTAATGAAAAACTGTTTTTT,CASSYFAGPNEKLFF
TRBV11-3,TRBD2,once,TRBJ2-2,TGTGCCAGCAGCAGCCAGCGGGACTATTTATCCGGGGAGCTGTTTTTT,CASSSQRDYLSGELFF
TRBV28,.,.,TRBJ1-2,TGTGCCAGCAGTCCTTTCCGGGGGAAAGGCGGCTACACCTTC,CASSPFRGKGGYTF
TRBV6-5,.,.,TRBJ1-5,TGTGCCAGCATTCGGACAGATAGCAATCAGCCCCAGCATTTT,CASIRTDSNQPQHF
TRBV2,.,.,TRBJ1-1,TGTGCCAGCAGTGACAAAGGGAGGCAGGGAGGAAGGACTGAAGCTTTCTTT,CASSDKGRQGGRTEAFF
TRBV11-2,TRBD2,once,TRBJ2-5,TGTGCCAGCAGCCCCCGGGTGGCTAGCGGAAACAGCGTCCGAGGGACCCAGTACTTC,CASSPRVASGNSVRGTQYF
TRBV4-3,.,.,TRBJ2-2,TGCGCCAGCAGCCAAGTCCTTGCCGGGGAGCTGTTTTTT,CASSQVLAGELFF
TRBV18,.,.,TRBJ2-1,TGTGCCAGTCGACAGGACAATGAGCAGTTCTTC,CASRQDNEQFF
TRBV30,.,.,TRBJ2-1,TGTGCCTGGAGTTGGACTGGGTGGGATGAGCAGTTCTTC,CAWSWTGWDEQFF
TRBV5-1,TRBD2,.,TRBJ2-3,TGCGCCAGCAGCTGGCAGATGTGGGAGGGTAGCCCAGATACGCAGTATTTT,CASSWQMWEGSPDTQYF
TRBV7-7,TRBD2,.,TRBJ2-1,TGTGCCAGCAGCCCCTCACGGGTAGCGGGGGTTTACAATGAGCAGTTCTTC,CASSPSRVAGVYNEQFF
TRBV13,.,.,TRBJ2-5,TGTGCCAGCAGCTTAGGTGGGGGGCAAGAGACCCAGTACTTC,CASSLGGGQETQYF
TRBV28,.,.,TRBJ2-4,TGTGCCAGCGCAGTCTCCCCCGGTCCCCGGGACATTCAGTACTTC,CASAVSPGPRDIQYF
TRBV4-1,.,.,TRBJ2-1,TGCGCCAGCAGCCAAGATCGGTATGAGCAGTTCTTC,CASSQDRYEQFF
TRBV27,TRBD1,.,TRBJ2-5,TGTGCCAGCACCTCCGAACAGGGGCAGGGGGAGACCCAGTACTTC,CASTSEQGQGETQYF
TRBV11-3,TRBD2,.,TRBJ2-5,TGTGCCAGCACACTCCCGCGGGAGACTAGCGGTCCACAAGAGACCCAGTACTTC,CASTLPRETSGPQETQYF
TRBV25-1,TRBD1,.,TRBJ1-1,TGTGCCAGCAGGGCACCACAGGGGGGTAGGACTGAAGCTTTCTTT,CASRAPQGGRTEAFF
TRBV7-9,.,.,TRBJ1-2,TGTGCCAGCAGCTTCCGACAGAGCCACTATGGCTACACCTTC,CASSFRQSHYGYTF